Shown below are 18 T cell receptor beta chains from a single sample sequenced in a study of T cells in Graves' hyperthyroidism and ophthalmopathy. RNA transcripts gave rise to amplified TCR beta CDR3 regions. The HTBI primer set drove a first-round RT-PCR of the TCR CDR3. In TCRdb, the multiplex PCR reads were re-called with MiXCR into one record per CDR3 protein. This table has some 460,000 distinct CDR3 sequences, approximately 14% appearing once. Material for sequencing was blood. The receptors shown here come from a woman under 30 with Graves' hyperthyroidism.

This clonotype was seen a handful of times. The chain carries TRBV28 and TRBJ1-4; no clear D. V was shortened by 2 bases and J by 0 bases, with 7 bases between the two germline ends. CDR3 size: 15 residues. Germline CDR1 MDHEN, CDR2 SYDVKM. As DNA, the CDR3 is TGTGCCAGCAGTTTAACGGCTGCAACTAATGAAAAACTGTTTTTT. It specifies CASSLTAATNEKLFF.

The J gene is TRBJ2-2, the V gene TRBV6-2 or TRBV6-3; 7 positions agree with TRBD1. J gave up 6 bases and V 6 bases, and 16 bases lay outside the gene matches. The CDR3 consists of 17 residues. From germline, CDR1 is MNHEY and CDR2 SVGEGT. The CDR3 spells CASSYTGTELFAGELFF. CDR3 DNA: TGTGCCAGCAGCTATACGGGGACAGAACTCTTTGCCGGGGAGCTGTTTTTT.

This clonotype was seen many times. CDR3 loop: CASSLTRGSFDEQFF. As DNA, the CDR3 is TGTGCCAGCAGCTTGACGCGCGGGAGCTTTGATGAGCAGTTCTTC. This chain joins TRBV7-3 and TRBJ2-1; 7 nucleotides match TRBD2. The CDR3 runs to 15 residues. After removal of 3 bases from V and 8 bases from J, the junction contained 10 bases not matched to a gene. Germline loops: CDR1 SGHTA, CDR2 FQGTGA.

This clonotype has at least ten counts. The rearrangement uses TRBV5-8 and TRBJ1-2, with D perhaps matching TRBD1 (6 bases). The V gene lost 1 base and the J gene lost 5 bases, with 15 bases spanning the gap. Germline loops: CDR1 SGHTS, CDR2 YDEGEE. The CDR3 length is 15 residues. Here the CDR3 reads CASSLYGGAMYGYTF. The CDR3 nucleotides read TGTGCCAGCAGCTTGTACGGGGGCGCGATGTATGGCTACACCTTC.

This clonotype has ten or more counts. The CDR3 sequence is CASSKQGAKNIQYF. The CDR3 region has the DNA TGTGCCAGCAGCAAACAGGGGGCCAAAAACATTCAGTACTTC. The rearrangement links TRBV5-6 to TRBJ2-4; 7 bases match TRBD1. CDR3 size: 14 residues. CDR1 is SGHDT and CDR2 is YYEEEE in the germline V gene. V lost 4 bases, J lost 1 base, and 2 bases stayed unmatched.

There are many counts of this clonotype. The rearrangement joins TRBV13 to TRBJ1-1; D gene unclear. This CDR3 spans 13 amino acids. Trimming shortened V by 3 bases and J by 4 bases, and 9 bases separated the two germline ends. Germline-derived CDR1 and CDR2 are PRHDT and FYEKMQ (reference sequence). CDR3 region: CASSFLAGTEAFF. The CDR3 DNA follows: TGTGCCAGCAGCTTTTTAGCGGGCACTGAAGCTTTCTTT.

This chain links TRBV28 with TRBJ1-1; D is unresolved. The CDR3 is 12 amino acids. Trimming cost V 2 bases and J 6 bases, with 7 bases left between them. Germline values: CDR1 MDHEN, CDR2 SYDVKM. The CDR3 spells CASSLRLSEAFF. The DNA for the CDR3 is TGTGCCAGCAGTTTAAGGTTGTCTGAAGCTTTCTTT.

The chain employs TRBV7-2 and TRBJ1-2; the D is unclear. This CDR3 is 15 amino acids long. The germline V gene encodes CDR1 SGHTA and CDR2 FQGNSA. V lost 0 bases, J lost 4 bases, and 12 bases lay in between. The CDR3: CASSLARRAFYGYTF. In DNA form, the CDR3 reads TGTGCCAGCAGCTTAGCCAGACGGGCTTTCTATGGCTACACCTTC.

This clonotype was counted between two and nine times. The rearrangement uses TRBV20-1 and TRBJ1-6; a possible D gene is TRBD1 (6 bases). The germline V and J ends were trimmed by 5 bases and 10 bases, with 12 bases remaining between them. This CDR3 is 12 amino acids long. CDR1 and CDR2 (germline): DFQATT, SNEGSKA (reference sequence). The CDR3 DNA is TGCAGTGCTCGAGGGGGTTACTCACCCCTCCACTTT. Protein product: CSARGGYSPLHF.

This clonotype was recorded many times. The rearrangement uses TRBV6-9 and TRBJ2-3; D might be TRBD2 (6 bases). Germline CDR1 is MNHGY and CDR2 is SVAAGI. Trimming left V 3 bases short and J 3 bases short, with 22 bases between. This CDR3 comprises 18 residues. The CDR3 DNA sequence: TGTGCCAGCAGTTACCCGTTCACGACCGGGACTCCGACAGATACGCAGTATTTT. Translation: CASSYPFTTGTPTDTQYF.

This sequence joins TRBV19 and TRBJ1-5, with D tentatively TRBD1 (6 bases). Germline V CDR1 and CDR2: LNHDA, SQIVND (reference sequence). The CDR3 is made up of 14 amino acids. V shed 3 bases and J shed 3 bases, with 9 bases lying between them. The CDR3 coding sequence is TGTGCCAGTAGTATTGACAGGAACAATCAGCCCCAGCATTTT. This encodes CASSIDRNNQPQHF.

This clonotype was counted a few times. With a much larger clone just one base away, this may be a read error. This rearrangement joins TRBV9 to TRBJ2-7; weak D call: TRBD1 (7 bases). This CDR3 is built from 14 residues. Germline CDR1 SGDLS, CDR2 YYNGEE. CDR3: CASSVGTGGYEQHF. The CDR3 region has the DNA TGTGCCAGCAGCGTAGGGACAGGAGGGTACGAGCAGCACTTC. The full variable domain, rest sourced from reference TRBV9 and TRBJ2-7, is DSGVTQTPKHLITATGQRVTLRCSPRSGDLSVYWYQQSLDQGLQFLIQYYNGEERAKGNILERFSAQQFPDLHSELNLSSLELGDSALYFCASSVGTGGYEQHFGPGTRLTVT.

This clonotype showed up just a few times. Since a much larger clone is just one base distant, this may be a read error. The gene calls are TRBV2 and TRBJ1-5; TRBD1 aligns across 9 bases. The CDR3 runs to 14 residues. Germline lookup yields CDR1 SNHLY and CDR2 FYNNEI. The V gene end was trimmed by 6 bases and the J gene end by 3 bases; junction bases not matched to a gene: 3. The CDR3 DNA sequence: TGTGCCAGCAGGGGGGACAGGGTCAATCAGCCCCAGCATTTT. Translating gives CASRGDRVNQPQHF.

The chain uses TRBV5-1 and TRBJ1-2; D is ambiguous. The CDR3 length is 14 residues. Trimming pared 2 bases from V and 4 bases from J, leaving 12 bases between. Per the germline V gene, CDR1 is SGHRS and CDR2 is YFSETQ. CDR3 sequence reads: CASSFSGYSYGYTF. In DNA, the CDR3 is TGCGCCAGCAGCTTCAGCGGTTATAGCTATGGCTACACCTTC.

The CDR3 loop reads CASSERDRQREKLFF. CDR3 bases: TGTGCCAGCAGTGAGAGGGACAGACAGAGGGAAAAACTGTTTTTT. V gene TRBV6-1 combines with J gene TRBJ1-4, with 7 bases fitting TRBD1. Germline CDR1 reads MNHNS; CDR2 reads SASEGT. The CDR3 sequence is 15 residues long. V gave up 3 bases and J gave up 8 bases; unmatched junction bases: 9.

This clonotype was observed at least ten times. This chain connects TRBV7-8 to TRBJ2-5; D may be TRBD2 (6 bases). Trimming stripped 5 bases from V and 1 base from J, with 17 bases between. CDR3 length: 16 amino acids. Germline V gene lookup returns CDR1 SGHVS and CDR2 FQNEAQ. DNA of the CDR3: TGTGCCAGCAGCCGCTTAGCGGCTACAGTCCAAGAGACCCAGTACTTC. It translates to CASSRLAATVQETQYF.

This clonotype was found a few times. A read error may explain this, as a much larger clone is one base away. The genes are TRBV7-9 and TRBJ2-1; 7 positions agree with TRBD1. The trim removed 5 bases at V and 10 bases at J, leaving 8 bases unmatched. The V gene's germline CDR1 is SEHNR and CDR2 FQNEAQ (reference sequence). The CDR3 is 13 amino acids. The CDR3 DNA sequence: TGTGCCAGCAGCGAAACAGGGGCTGACGAGCAGTTCTTC. This codes for CASSETGADEQFF.

This clonotype was found many times. The CDR3 sequence is CASSQQGRGEQYF. The CDR3, as DNA: TGTGCCAGCAGCCAACAGGGACGAGGGGAGCAGTACTTC. J is TRBJ2-7 and V is TRBV3-1; D tentatively reads TRBD1 or TRBD2 (5 bases each). Germline V lookup: CDR1 LGHDT, CDR2 YNNKEL (reference sequence). The CDR3 is 13 amino acids. V shed 2 bases and J shed 7 bases, with 12 bases lying between them.